The 21 T cell receptor beta chains below come from one sample, sequenced in a study of T-cell reconstitution after alpha-beta-depleted transplantation in children. During its preparation, the TCRbeta library received unique molecular identifiers. Each CDR3 protein gets one entry after TCRdb re-called the PCR reads with MiXCR. The sample lists 7,500 to 8,500 distinct CDR3 sequences, 30% occurring once. Sequenced material: peripheral blood, taken 60 days after TCRalphabeta/CD19-depleted stem cell transplant. These receptors all come from a boy younger than two who had a stem cell transplant for SCID, so the T cells may come from the graft donor.

This clonotype is medium-sized by share. The V gene is TRBV7-9, the J gene TRBJ1-6; TRBD1 matches at 7 bases. Germline CDR1 is SEHNR and CDR2 is FQNEAQ (reference sequence). The CDR3 extends over 17 amino acids. V gave up 2 bases and J gave up 4 bases; unmatched junction bases: 8. CDR3 DNA sequence: TGTGCCAGCAGCTTAACCCGACAGGGCTTTTATAATTCACCCCTCCACTTT. Its translation is CASSLTRQGFYNSPLHF.

This clonotype showed up many times. For the CDR3, the DNA is TGTGCCAGCAGCCAAGATTTCAAAGGTACGCAGTATTTT. Amino acid sequence: CASSQDFKGTQYF. The chain recombines TRBV3-1 with TRBJ2-3; no firm D call. The CDR3 has 13 amino acids. Trimming removed 0 bases at V and 8 bases at J, with 9 bases between. Germline CDR1 reads LGHDT; CDR2 reads YNNKEL (reference sequence).

This clonotype was recorded many times. This chain joins TRBV9 and TRBJ1-2; D call uncertain. The CDR3 contains 12 residues. V lost 3 bases and J lost 4, with 7 bases in between. Germline CDR1 reads SGDLS; CDR2 reads YYNGEE. CDR3 nucleotides: TGTGCCAGCAGCGCTAGAAGCTATGGCTACACCTTC. Amino acids: CASSARSYGYTF.

This clonotype was recorded many times. This chain uses TRBV18 with TRBJ1-2; 11 nucleotides agree with TRBD1. V shed 4 bases and J 4 bases; nucleotides not matched to a gene: 5. The germline gives CDR1 KGHSH, CDR2 LQKENI. There are 15 residues in the CDR3. DNA of the CDR3: TGTGCCAGCTCACTGGACAGGGGGCAGAGCTATGGCTACACCTTC. This encodes CASSLDRGQSYGYTF.

By sample fraction, this clonotype is medium-sized (0.01 to 0.1%). The chain uses TRBV10-3 and TRBJ2-7; tentatively, D is TRBD2 (6 bases). The CDR3 loop spans 14 amino acids. The germline V gene has CDR1 ENHRY and CDR2 SYGVKD. V shed 5 bases and J shed 3 bases, with 14 bases lying between them. The CDR3 DNA reads as TGTGCCATCAGTAAGGGACCGGGGGTCTACGAGCAGTACTTC. The encoded protein is CAISKGPGVYEQYF.

This clonotype has a count of ten or more. The V gene is TRBV14, the J gene TRBJ1-5; 7 nucleotides line up with TRBD1. The V gene end was trimmed by 0 bases and the J gene end by 2 bases; junction bases not matched to a gene: 13. The CDR3 length is 19 residues. The germline V gene encodes CDR1 SGHDN and CDR2 FVKESK. The CDR3: CASSQDRGPGEGGNQPQHF. The CDR3, as DNA: TGTGCCAGCAGCCAAGATAGGGGGCCGGGTGAGGGAGGCAATCAGCCCCAGCATTTT.

In this sample, this clonotype turned up many times. This chain uses TRBV7-6 with TRBJ1-1, with 7 bases lining up with TRBD1. CDR3 length equals 12 residues. Unmatched junction bases numbered 2, after V lost 3 bases and J lost 7 bases. Germline values: CDR1 SGHVS, CDR2 FNYEAQ. Here the CDR3 reads CASSFWTGEAFF. The CDR3 nucleotides are TGTGCCAGCAGCTTTTGGACAGGTGAAGCTTTCTTT.

This clonotype has at least ten counts. The chain is built from TRBV3-1 and TRBJ2-4, with D perhaps given as TRBD1 or TRBD2 (5 bases each). Germline-derived CDR1 and CDR2 are LGHDT and YNNKEL (reference sequence). V was shortened by 6 bases and J by 0 bases, with 12 bases between the two germline ends. The CDR3 covers 15 residues. This CDR3 is CASSPRGRAKNIQYF. In nucleotides, the CDR3 is TGTGCCAGCAGTCCTAGGGGACGAGCCAAAAACATTCAGTACTTC.

The rearrangement joins TRBV12-3 or TRBV12-4 to TRBJ2-1; 9 bases match TRBD2. V gave up 4 bases and J gave up 11 bases; unmatched junction bases: 9. The CDR3 is 14 residues long. The CDR3 loop reads CASSYSGTSIQQFF. For the CDR3, the DNA is TGTGCCAGCAGTTATTCCGGGACTAGCATCCAGCAGTTCTTC.

The rearrangement joins TRBV12-3 or TRBV12-4 to TRBJ2-1; D may be TRBD1 or TRBD2 (5 bases each). There are 13 residues in the CDR3. The germline V and J ends were trimmed by 6 bases and 6 bases, with 12 bases remaining between them. The CDR3 sequence: CASSLFGGNEQFF. The CDR3 bases are TGTGCCAGCAGCCTTTTTGGGGGCAATGAGCAGTTCTTC.

The chain has TRBV10-3 and TRBJ2-1, with 12 bases matching TRBD2. The germline V gene encodes CDR1 ENHRY and CDR2 SYGVKD. The junction had 0 bases not matched to a gene; V was cut back by 6 bases and J by 6 bases. The CDR3 has 13 amino acids. The CDR3 nucleotides read TGTGCCATCAGGACTAGCGGGAGCAATGAGCAGTTCTTC. Protein product: CAIRTSGSNEQFF.

This clonotype is medium-sized (0.01 to 0.1%) within its sample. The J gene is TRBJ2-2, the V gene TRBV5-1; D remains ambiguous. The CDR3 contains 17 residues. Germline CDR1 is SGHRS and CDR2 is YFSETQ. V was cut by 4 bases and J by 0 bases, with 16 bases left in between. DNA of the CDR3: TGCGCCAGCAGCAGGTACGCCCCGAGCCCGAACACCGGGGAGCTGTTTTTT. It codes for CASSRYAPSPNTGELFF.

In its sample, this clonotype ranks as medium-sized. This chain links TRBV9 with TRBJ2-1, with TRBD2 as a possible D gene (5 bases). V lost 4 bases to trimming and J lost 10 bases, with 12 bases between them. This CDR3 has 12 amino acids. The germline V gene has CDR1 SGDLS and CDR2 YYNGEE. The CDR3 reads CASSPWESEQFF. The CDR3 DNA is TGTGCCAGCAGCCCTTGGGAGTCCGAGCAGTTCTTC.

This clonotype is judged medium-sized (0.01 to 0.1%). This sequence joins TRBV6-5 and TRBJ2-2, with 8 bases matching TRBD1. In germline, CDR1 is MNHEY, CDR2 SVGAGI. Trimming at V came to 0 bases and at J to 4 bases, leaving 4 bases not matched to a gene. The CDR3 loop spans 16 amino acids. The CDR3, as DNA: TGTGCCAGCAGTTACTCGAGGGACAGGCCCACCGGGGAGCTGTTTTTT. It codes for CASSYSRDRPTGELFF.

V and J are TRBV6-1 and TRBJ2-1; D is perhaps TRBD1 or TRBD2 (5 bases each). CDR1 is MNHNS and CDR2 is SASEGT in the germline V gene. The V and J ends lost 6 bases and 7 bases respectively, with 16 bases between them. CDR3 length: 14 amino acids. CDR3 DNA: TGTGCCAGCAGAACCCCTTGGGGGAAGAATGAGCAGTTCTTC. It specifies CASRTPWGKNEQFF.

By sample fraction, this clonotype is medium-sized. V is TRBV24-1 and J is TRBJ2-7, with TRBD1 matching 9 bases. The CDR3 extends over 15 amino acids. Trimming took 2 bases from V and 5 from J; bases not matched to a gene: 6. The germline gives CDR1 KGHDR, CDR2 SFDVKD. CDR3 sequence (DNA): TGTGCCACCAGTGATTGGGGGACAGGGTTCAACGAGCAGTACTTC. Amino acid sequence: CATSDWGTGFNEQYF.

By share of the sample, this clonotype is medium-sized. The genes are TRBV5-1 and TRBJ2-1; maybe TRBD2 (5 bases). CDR3 length: 15 residues. The V and J ends lost 2 bases and 2 bases respectively, with 11 bases between them. CDR1 SGHRS and CDR2 YFSETQ come from the germline V gene. CDR3 coding DNA: TGCGCCAGCAGCTTCGGACTCCACGCCTACAATGAGCAGTTCTTC. It is translated as CASSFGLHAYNEQFF.

Ten or more counts support this clonotype. The chain employs TRBV20-1 and TRBJ1-5; perhaps TRBD1 as D (5 bases). The germline V gene encodes CDR1 DFQATT and CDR2 SNEGSKA (reference sequence). The CDR3 sequence is 14 residues long. Trimming took 5 bases from V and 4 from J, leaving 15 bases between them. The CDR3: CSAGEPGQNQPQHF. The DNA of the CDR3 is TGCAGTGCTGGGGAGCCGGGGCAGAATCAGCCCCAGCATTTT.

This clonotype is medium-sized within its sample. The rearrangement joins TRBV9 to TRBJ2-6, with D possibly TRBD1 on 6 matching bases. Germline V gene data show CDR1 as SGDLS and CDR2 as YYNGEE. V was cut by 4 bases and J by 2 bases, with 22 bases left in between. This CDR3 has 19 residues. The CDR3 region is CASSPHQETGDAGANVLTF. CDR3 sequence (DNA): TGTGCCAGCAGCCCTCACCAAGAGACAGGCGACGCTGGGGCCAACGTCCTGACTTTC.

This clonotype was recorded many times. V usage is TRBV7-9 and J usage is TRBJ1-2, with D unclear. The CDR3 runs 17 residues. Germline V gene sequence: CDR1 SEHNR, CDR2 FQNEAQ (reference sequence). The germline V and J ends were trimmed by 4 bases and 5 bases, with 23 bases remaining between them. In nucleotides, the CDR3 is TGTGCCAGCAGCTGGGCTTCTATTTTGAAGTCAGATTATGGCTACACCTTC. This sequence encodes CASSWASILKSDYGYTF.

CDR3 sequence: CASSSTSGPFWETQYF. The CDR3 DNA sequence: TGTGCCAGCAGCTCGACTAGCGGACCCTTTTGGGAGACCCAGTACTTC. The chain carries TRBV11-2 and TRBJ2-5; 9 positions agree with TRBD2. Germline CDR1 is SGHAT and CDR2 is FQNNGV. CDR3 length: 16 amino acids. After removal of 4 bases from V and 5 bases from J, the junction contained 11 bases not matched to a gene.